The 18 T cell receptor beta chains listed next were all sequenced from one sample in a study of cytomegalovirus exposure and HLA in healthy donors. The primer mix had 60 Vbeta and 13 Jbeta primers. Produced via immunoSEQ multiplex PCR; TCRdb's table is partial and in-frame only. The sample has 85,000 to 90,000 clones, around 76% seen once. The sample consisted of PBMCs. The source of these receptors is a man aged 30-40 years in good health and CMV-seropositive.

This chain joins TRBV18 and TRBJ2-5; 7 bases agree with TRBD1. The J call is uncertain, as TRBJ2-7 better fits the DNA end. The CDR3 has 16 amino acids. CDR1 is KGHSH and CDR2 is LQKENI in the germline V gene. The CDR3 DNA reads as TGTGCCAGCTCACCCACAACAGGGGATCTCTCCTACGAGCAGTACTTC. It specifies CASSPTTGDLSYEQYF.

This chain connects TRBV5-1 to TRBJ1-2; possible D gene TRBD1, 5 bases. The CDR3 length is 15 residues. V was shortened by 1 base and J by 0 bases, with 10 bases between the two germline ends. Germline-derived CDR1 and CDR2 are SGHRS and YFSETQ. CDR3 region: CASSLFTGPNYGYTF. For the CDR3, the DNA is TGCGCCAGCAGCTTGTTTACAGGTCCTAACTATGGCTACACCTTC. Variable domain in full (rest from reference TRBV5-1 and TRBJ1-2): KAGVTQTPRYLIKTRGQQVTLSCSPISGHRSVSWYQQTPGQGLQFLFEYFSETQRNKGNFPGRFSGRQFSNSRSEMNVSTLELGDSALYLCASSLFTGPNYGYTFGSGTRLTVV.

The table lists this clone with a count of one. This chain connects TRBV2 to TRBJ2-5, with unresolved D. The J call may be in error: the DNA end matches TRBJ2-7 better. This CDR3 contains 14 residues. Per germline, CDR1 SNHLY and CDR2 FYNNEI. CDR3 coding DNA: TGTGCCAGCACGCGCTTCATCGGAGTTGGCGAGCAGTACTTC. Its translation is CASTRFIGVGEQYF.

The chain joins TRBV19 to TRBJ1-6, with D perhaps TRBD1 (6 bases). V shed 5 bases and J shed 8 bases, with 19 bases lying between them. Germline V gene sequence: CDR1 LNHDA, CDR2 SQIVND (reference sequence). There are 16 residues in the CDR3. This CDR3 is CASSPRGGLLDSPLHF. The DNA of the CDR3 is TGTGCCAGTAGTCCCCGAGGGGGTTTATTGGATTCACCCCTCCACTTT.

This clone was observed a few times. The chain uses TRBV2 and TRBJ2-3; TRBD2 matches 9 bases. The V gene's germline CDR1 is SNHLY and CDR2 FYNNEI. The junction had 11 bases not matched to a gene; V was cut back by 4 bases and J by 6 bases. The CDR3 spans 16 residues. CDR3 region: CASSGGAGGGEDTQYF. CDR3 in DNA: TGTGCCAGCAGTGGTGGAGCGGGGGGTGGGGAGGATACGCAGTATTTT.

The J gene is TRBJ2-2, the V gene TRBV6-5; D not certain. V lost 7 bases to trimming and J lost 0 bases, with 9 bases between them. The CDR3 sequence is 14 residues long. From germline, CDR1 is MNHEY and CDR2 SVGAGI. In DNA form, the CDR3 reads TGTGCCAGCACTACCACAGCGAACACCGGGGAGCTGTTTTTT. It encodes CASTTTANTGELFF.

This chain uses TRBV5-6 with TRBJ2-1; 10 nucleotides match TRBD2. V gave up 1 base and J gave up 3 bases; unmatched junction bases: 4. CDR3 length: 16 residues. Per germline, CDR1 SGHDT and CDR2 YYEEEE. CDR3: CASSLSAGGLYNEQFF. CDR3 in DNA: TGTGCCAGCAGCTTGTCAGCGGGGGGGCTCTACAATGAGCAGTTCTTC.

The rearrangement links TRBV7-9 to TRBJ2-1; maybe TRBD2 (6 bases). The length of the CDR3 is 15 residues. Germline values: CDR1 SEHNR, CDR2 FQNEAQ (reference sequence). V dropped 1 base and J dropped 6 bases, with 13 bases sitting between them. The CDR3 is CASSLDAGLGNEQFF. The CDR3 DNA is TGTGCCAGCAGCTTAGATGCGGGGCTCGGCAATGAGCAGTTCTTC.

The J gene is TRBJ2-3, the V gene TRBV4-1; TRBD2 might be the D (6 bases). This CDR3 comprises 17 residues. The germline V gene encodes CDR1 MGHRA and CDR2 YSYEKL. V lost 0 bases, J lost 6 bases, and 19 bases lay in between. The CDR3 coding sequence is TGCGCCAGCAGCCAAGATTGGTCTAGCGATAGTTCGGATACGCAGTATTTT. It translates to CASSQDWSSDSSDTQYF.

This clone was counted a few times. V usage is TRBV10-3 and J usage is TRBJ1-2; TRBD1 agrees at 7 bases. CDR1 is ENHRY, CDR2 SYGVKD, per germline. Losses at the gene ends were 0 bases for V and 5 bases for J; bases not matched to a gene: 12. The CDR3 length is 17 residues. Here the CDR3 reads CAISESAVRVRGYGYTF. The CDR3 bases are TGTGCCATCAGTGAGTCGGCAGTTAGGGTCAGGGGGTATGGCTACACCTTC.

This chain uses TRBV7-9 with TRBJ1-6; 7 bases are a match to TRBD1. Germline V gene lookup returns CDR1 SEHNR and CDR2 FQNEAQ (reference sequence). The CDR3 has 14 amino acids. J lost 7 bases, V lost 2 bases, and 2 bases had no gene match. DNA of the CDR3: TGTGCCAGCAGCTTACTACAGGGGAATTCACCCCTCCACTTT. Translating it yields CASSLLQGNSPLHF.

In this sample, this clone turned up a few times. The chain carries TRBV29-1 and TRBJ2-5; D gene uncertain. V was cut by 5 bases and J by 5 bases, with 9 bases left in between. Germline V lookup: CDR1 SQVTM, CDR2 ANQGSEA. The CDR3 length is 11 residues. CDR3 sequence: CSVTTTETQYF. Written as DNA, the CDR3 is TGCAGCGTTACCACTACGGAGACCCAGTACTTC.

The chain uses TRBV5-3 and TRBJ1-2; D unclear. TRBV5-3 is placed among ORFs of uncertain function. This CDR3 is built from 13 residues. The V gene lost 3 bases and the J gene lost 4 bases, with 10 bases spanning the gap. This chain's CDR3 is CARSYLAPYGYTF. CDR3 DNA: TGTGCCAGAAGCTACCTGGCCCCCTATGGCTACACCTTC.

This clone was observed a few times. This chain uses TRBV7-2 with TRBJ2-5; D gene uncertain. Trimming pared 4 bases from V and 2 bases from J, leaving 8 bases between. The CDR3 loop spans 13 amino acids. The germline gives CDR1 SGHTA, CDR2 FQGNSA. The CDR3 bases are TGTGCCAGCAGCTCCCTTTTACAAGAGACCCAGTACTTC. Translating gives CASSSLLQETQYF. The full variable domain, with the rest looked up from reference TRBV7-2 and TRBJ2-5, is GAGVSQSPSNKVTEKGKDVELRCDPISGHTALYWYRQSLGQGLEFLIYFQGNSAPDKSGLPSDRFSAERTGGSVSTLTIQRTQQEDSAVYLCASSSLLQETQYFGPGTRLLVL.

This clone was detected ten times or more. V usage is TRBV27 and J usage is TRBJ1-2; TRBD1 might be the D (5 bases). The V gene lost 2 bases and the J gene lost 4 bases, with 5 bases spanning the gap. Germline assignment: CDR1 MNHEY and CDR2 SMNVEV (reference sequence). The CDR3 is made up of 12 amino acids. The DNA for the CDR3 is TGTGCCAGCAGTTTACAGGGCTATGGCTACACCTTC. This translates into CASSLQGYGYTF.

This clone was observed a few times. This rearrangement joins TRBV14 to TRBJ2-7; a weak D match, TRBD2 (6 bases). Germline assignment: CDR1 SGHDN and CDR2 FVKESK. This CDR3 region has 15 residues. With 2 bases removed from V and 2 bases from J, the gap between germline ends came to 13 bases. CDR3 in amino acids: CASSQIGDSPYEQYF. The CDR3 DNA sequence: TGTGCCAGCAGCCAAATTGGGGACTCCCCCTACGAGCAGTACTTC.

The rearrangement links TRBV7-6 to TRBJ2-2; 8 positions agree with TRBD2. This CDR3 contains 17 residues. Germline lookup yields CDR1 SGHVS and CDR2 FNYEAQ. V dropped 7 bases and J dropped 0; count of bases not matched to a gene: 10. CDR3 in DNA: TGTGCCAGCACCGGGACTAGTGGTTATGCGAACACCGGGGAGCTGTTTTTT. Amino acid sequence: CASTGTSGYANTGELFF.

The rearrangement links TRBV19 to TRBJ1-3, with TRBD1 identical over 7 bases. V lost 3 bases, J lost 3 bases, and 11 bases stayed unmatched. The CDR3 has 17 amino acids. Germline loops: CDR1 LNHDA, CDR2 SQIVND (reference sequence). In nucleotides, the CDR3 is TGTGCCAGTAGTATTATATCCACAGGGGAGTTTGGAAACACCATATATTTT. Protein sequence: CASSIISTGEFGNTIYF.